This is a list of T cell receptor beta chains from one sample in a study of naive and memory T cell subsets. TCRdb independently ran MiXCR on the UMI-ligation and nested PCR reads; one entry per CDR3 protein. Of about 120,000 distinct CDR3 sequences listed, over 30% are singletons. The specimen was central memory CD4+ T cells from blood. The source of these receptors is a human donor in good health. Each CDR3 is given with its conserved first and last residue. A D gene is named only where the DNA matches it firmly. Clone size is shown for a subset of rows, as once, few, many or a class of expanded clone.

DNA	CDR3	V	J	size	D
TGTGCCAGTAGTAGCTCTTCCTACACCGGGGAGCTGTTTTTT	CASSSSSYTGELFF	TRBV19	TRBJ2-2	few	-
TGTGCCAGCAGTTTATTGGGCAGATTAACAACTAATGAAAAACTGTTTTTT	CASSLLGRLTTNEKLFF	TRBV28	TRBJ1-4	-	-
TGTGCCTGGAGTGCTAGTCTAGCGGGAGCTGGCGGGGAGCTGTTTTTT	CAWSASLAGAGGELFF	TRBV30	TRBJ2-2	-	TRBD2
TGTGCCAGCAGGACCAGGGGAGAGGACCAAGAGACCCAGTACTTC	CASRTRGEDQETQYF	TRBV6-2/TRBV6-3	TRBJ2-5	few	-
TGTGCCATACAGGGGGCTACTAATGAAAAACTGTTTTTT	CAIQGATNEKLFF	TRBV7-9	TRBJ1-4	few	TRBD1
TGTGCCAGCAGCTCCTCTAGCCCAATACAGGAGCAGTACTTC	CASSSSSPIQEQYF	TRBV7-2	TRBJ2-7	few	-
TGCAGTGCTAGGGGGGGAGGCCTAAGCTCCCACGAGCAGTACTTC	CSARGGGLSSHEQYF	TRBV20-1	TRBJ2-7	-	-
TGTGCCAGCAGTGAAAGCAACAGGAAAACTGAAGCTTTCTTT	CASSESNRKTEAFF	TRBV6-1	TRBJ1-1	-	-
TGTGCCATCAGTGAGTCGAACACCCCAGCTATCACAGATACGCAGTATTTT	CAISESNTPAITDTQYF	TRBV10-3	TRBJ2-3	few	-
TGCAGTGCCTGGGGACCACTAATCGAGACCCAGTACTTC	CSAWGPLIETQYF	TRBV20-1	TRBJ2-5	many	-
TGCAGCGCACCTGAACCGGGAGCCACTTGGGAGCAGTTCTTC	CSAPEPGATWEQFF	TRBV29-1	TRBJ2-1	-	-
TGCAGCGTTGAATTGGGACGAGGAGAGACCCAGTACTTC	CSVELGRGETQYF	TRBV29-1	TRBJ2-5	few	-
TGTGCCAGCAGTGAAGGACAGGGGGCTCGGTCACCCCTCCACTTT	CASSEGQGARSPLHF	TRBV6-1	TRBJ1-6	few	TRBD1
TGTGCCAGCAGCAAGGGGAGAGGATCGTATGGCTACACCTTC	CASSKGRGSYGYTF	TRBV27	TRBJ1-2	-	-
TGTGCCAGCATCCGTCCGGGACGGAGGAACACTGAAGCTTTCTTT	CASIRPGRRNTEAFF	TRBV28	TRBJ1-1	-	-
TGTGCCTGGAGGTCCCGGGACAGGGCATCCTACAATGAGCAGTTCTTC	CAWRSRDRASYNEQFF	TRBV30	TRBJ2-1	-	TRBD1
TGTGCCAGCTCACCTGAACTAGCGGATGTGCCAGATACGCAGTATTTT	CASSPELADVPDTQYF	TRBV18	TRBJ2-3	-	TRBD2
TGTGCCAGCAGCTGGCCGAATCAGCCCCAGCATTTT	CASSWPNQPQHF	TRBV6-6	TRBJ1-5	-	-
TGTGCCAGCACCGGCCGTCGCGGGAACACTGAAGCTTTCTTT	CASTGRRGNTEAFF	TRBV6-5	TRBJ1-1	few	-
TGCGCCAGCAGGGACAACACTGAAGCTTTCTTT	CASRDNTEAFF	TRBV10-2	TRBJ1-1	few	-
TGTGCCAGCAGCTTAACTGGCAGGGTGAGCAATCAGCCCCAGCATTTT	CASSLTGRVSNQPQHF	TRBV7-2	TRBJ1-5	-	-
TGTGCCACCAGTGACGCTTTTACAGGGAGAAGCTCCTACAATGAGCAGTTCTTC	CATSDAFTGRSSYNEQFF	TRBV24-1	TRBJ2-1	-	-
TGTGCCAGCAGTATTAGGACACCCCGGGAGACAGGGGAGACCCAGTACTTC	CASSIRTPRETGETQYF	TRBV27	TRBJ2-5	-	-
TGTGCCAGCAGTGTCTGGACCCCAAAGACCCAGTACTTC	CASSVWTPKTQYF	TRBV28	TRBJ2-5	-	-
TGTGCCAGCAGTTACGGTAGCGGGTACCAAGAGACCCAGTACTTC	CASSYGSGYQETQYF	TRBV28	TRBJ2-5	few	TRBD2
TGTGCCTGGAGTCCCGTCAATGAGCAGTTCTTC	CAWSPVNEQFF	TRBV30	TRBJ2-1	-	-
TGTGCCATCAGTGAGTCTGCTGATCTGAACACTGAAGCTTTCTTT	CAISESADLNTEAFF	TRBV10-3	TRBJ1-1	few	-
TGTGCCATCAGTGATTTTAGGTCCAATGAGCAGTTCTTC	CAISDFRSNEQFF	TRBV10-3	TRBJ2-1	few	-
TGTGCCAGTAGTATAGATGGCGTCGGGACAGGGAGAGACGAGCAGTACTTC	CASSIDGVGTGRDEQYF	TRBV19	TRBJ2-7	-	TRBD1
TGTGCCAGCTCCCCGGCCAGCCAGGGCAATGAGCAGTTCTTC	CASSPASQGNEQFF	TRBV18	TRBJ2-1	-	-
TGTGCCAGCAGTTACTCCGGGACCAACACTGAAGCTTTCTTT	CASSYSGTNTEAFF	TRBV6-5	TRBJ1-1	-	-
TGTGCCAGCAGGTCTAGCGGGAGTTCAGATACGCAGTATTTT	CASRSSGSSDTQYF	TRBV6-6	TRBJ2-3	few	TRBD2
TGCAGCGTTGACTCTGGAAACACCATATATTTT	CSVDSGNTIYF	TRBV29-1	TRBJ1-3	few	-
TGTGCCAGCAGTGAAGCGGCCGGGTCCTATGGCTACACCTTC	CASSEAAGSYGYTF	TRBV2	TRBJ1-2	-	-
TGTGCCACCAGCGTGACAGGGGGCACTGAAGCTTTCTTT	CATSVTGGTEAFF	TRBV15	TRBJ1-1	-	TRBD1
TGTGCCAGCAGATCGGCAACTGCGGGGACAGGGGTCTACGAGCAGTACTTC	CASRSATAGTGVYEQYF	TRBV7-8	TRBJ2-7	-	TRBD1
TGTGCCCGCAGCTTGGAGGGAGCGGGAAGTTATGATACGCAGTATTTT	CARSLEGAGSYDTQYF	TRBV7-2	TRBJ2-3	once	TRBD2
TGTGCCAGCAGATCCTCGGGAGTGTGGCGCGAGCAGTACTTC	CASRSSGVWREQYF	TRBV6-2/TRBV6-3	TRBJ2-7	-	-
TGTGCCAGCAGTAAACAGGGGGGGGGAGGTAGCATTCAGTACTTC	CASSKQGGGGSIQYF	TRBV28	TRBJ2-4	many	-
TGTGCCAGCACTAAGGACTGGCCACCCCTCCACTTT	CASTKDWPPLHF	TRBV6-6	TRBJ1-6	few	-
TGCAGTGCTAGAGAAGAACAGATCCTCTATGGCTACACCTTC	CSAREEQILYGYTF	TRBV20-1	TRBJ1-2	few	-